Below, 25 T cell receptor beta chains from the same sample are listed, as sequenced in a study of T cell clonality in common variable immunodeficiency. Sequenced by immunoSEQ multiplex PCR; TCRdb stores in-frame clones only, minus some. Listed for the sample are 80,000 or so clones, none seen a single time. Sequenced input: peripheral blood mononuclear cells. The receptors were gathered from a person aged 18-70 years in good health.

At least ten counts were recorded for this clone. The read ends 3 residues before the CDR3 terminus; that terminus is restored from the germline J gene. This sequence joins TRBV7-2 and TRBJ2-5; TRBD2 matches 8 bases. Trimming cost V 7 bases and J 5 bases; bases outside gene matches: 6. The CDR3 runs to 13 residues. Germline V gene lookup returns CDR1 SGHTA and CDR2 FQGNSA. The sequenced CDR3 bases are TGTGCCAGCACCCCGCCGGGGGGGGAGACC. It is translated as CASTPPGGET. The entire CDR3 is CASTPPGGETQYF.

This clone was counted only a few times. The CDR3 end falls 3 residues outside the read, so it is completed with the germline J gene. The chain couples TRBV23-1 to TRBJ2-1, with 9 positions matching TRBD2. TRBV23-1 is annotated as an ORF whose role is uncertain. The CDR3 sequence is 18 residues long. V gave up 8 bases and J gave up 0 bases; unmatched junction bases: 14. Incomplete CDR3 DNA: TGCGCCAGCGGTCTCGGGGATTATAGCGGGAGCTCCTACAATGAG. Protein product: CASGLGDYSGSSYNE. The whole CDR3 region reads CASGLGDYSGSSYNEQFF.

This clone was recorded many times. The read comes to an end 3 residues before the CDR3 does, leaving the germline J gene to fill in the end. This rearrangement joins TRBV7-6 to TRBJ2-1; 8 bases line up with TRBD2. Germline loops: CDR1 SGHVS, CDR2 FNYEAQ. J was trimmed by 9 bases and V by 5 bases; bases with no gene match: 9. This CDR3 is 14 amino acids long. CDR3 sequence reads: CASSPGTSDGEQFF. CDR3 DNA (partial): TGTGCCAGCAGCCCCGGGACTAGTGATGGTGAG.

This clone has at least ten counts. The read comes to an end 3 residues before the CDR3 does, leaving the germline J gene to fill in the end. The gene calls are TRBV7-2 and TRBJ2-7, with D possibly being TRBD1 (5 bases). The CDR3 sequence is 14 residues long. Trimming pared 5 bases from V and 0 bases from J, leaving 11 bases between. Germline V gives CDR1 SGHTA, CDR2 FQGNSA. Incomplete CDR3 DNA: TGTGCCAGCAGCGATACAGGTATCTCCTACGAG. It encodes CASSDTGISYE. The entire CDR3 protein is CASSDTGISYEQYF.

This clone was recorded many times. The read gets to within 3 residues of the CDR3 end, and the germline J gene fills in the rest. The genes are TRBV19 and TRBJ2-6; 9 bases are shared with TRBD1. Losses at the gene ends were 9 bases for V and 0 bases for J; bases not matched to a gene: 6. The germline gives CDR1 LNHDA, CDR2 SQIVND (reference sequence). This CDR3 spans 16 amino acids. The DNA read from the CDR3 is TGTGCCAGCTACAGGGGGCCGAGCTCTGGGGCCAACGTC. This sequence encodes CASYRGPSSGANV. The whole CDR3 sequence reads CASYRGPSSGANVLTF.

At least ten counts were recorded for this clone. The CDR3 end is not reached by the read, which stops 3 residues before it; the germline J gene fills it in. This chain connects TRBV7-3 to TRBJ1-6; TRBD1 matches at 11 bases. Per the germline V gene, CDR1 is SGHTA and CDR2 is FQGTGA. The CDR3 extends over 15 amino acids. V lost 5 bases to trimming and J lost 10 bases; unmatched junction nucleotides: 7. Incomplete CDR3 DNA: TGTGCCAGCAGCCCCGGGACAGGGGGTCTGTCACCC. Encoded protein: CASSPGTGGLSP. The whole CDR3 protein is CASSPGTGGLSPLHF.

This clone was found many times. The read terminates 3 residues before the CDR3 end, so the remaining end is supplied by the germline J gene. The rearrangement links TRBV6-2 or TRBV6-3 to TRBJ1-1; D may be TRBD1 (5 bases). Deletions cut 0 bases from V and 0 bases from J, with 8 bases between. Germline V gene lookup returns CDR1 MNHEY and CDR2 SVGEGT. The CDR3 runs to 15 residues. The covered CDR3 bases are TGTGCCAGCAGTTACTCGAGACAGTTGAACACTGAA. It encodes CASSYSRQLNTE. The complete CDR3 protein is CASSYSRQLNTEAFF.

This clone was counted at least ten times. The read ends 3 residues before the CDR3 terminus; that terminus is restored from the germline J gene. V usage is TRBV20-1 and J usage is TRBJ1-4; TRBD1 matches at 7 bases. From germline, CDR1 is DFQATT and CDR2 SNEGSKA (reference sequence). The V segment lost 3 bases and the J segment 6 bases; nucleotides outside the gene matches: 4. The CDR3 is 13 residues long. CDR3 sequence reads: CSASRQGDEKLFF. The sequenced part of the CDR3 DNA is TGCAGTGCTAGTCGGCAGGGGGATGAAAAA.

The sample holds many counts of this clone. The read terminates 3 residues ahead of where the CDR3 ends, so the germline J gene completes it. The chain employs TRBV29-1 and TRBJ2-7; D unresolved. The CDR3 has 12 amino acids. Germline CDR1 reads SQVTM; CDR2 reads ANQGSEA. V was trimmed by 7 bases and J by 1 base, leaving 11 bases between them. The CDR3 loop reads CSARWQSYEQYF. Incomplete CDR3 DNA: TGCAGCGCGAGGTGGCAATCCTACGAG.

At least ten counts were recorded for this clone. The read comes to an end 3 residues before the CDR3 does, leaving the germline J gene to fill in the end. The rearrangement joins TRBV5-1 to TRBJ2-7, with 9 bases aligning to TRBD1. The V and J ends lost 5 bases and 2 bases, in that order; junction bases with no gene match: 8. Looked up from germline, CDR1 is SGHRS and CDR2 is YFSETQ. This CDR3 is 15 amino acids long. CDR3 bases read: TGCGCCAGCAGTCTGGGACAGGGCTACACCTACGAG. Protein product: CASSLGQGYTYE. The full CDR3 sequence reads CASSLGQGYTYEQYF.

This clone was seen many times. The read gets to within 3 residues of the CDR3 end, and the germline J gene fills in the rest. The rearrangement joins TRBV30 to TRBJ2-3, with D perhaps TRBD1 (6 bases). The CDR3 has 13 amino acids. CDR1 is GTSNPN and CDR2 is SVGIG in the germline V gene (reference sequence). Trimming cost V 2 bases and J 3 bases, with 9 bases left between them. The CDR3 region is CAWSKGQTDTQYF. The sequenced part of the CDR3 DNA is TGTGCCTGGAGTAAGGGACAAACAGATACG.

As regards this clone: With the read ending 3 residues before the CDR3 end, the germline J gene is used to fill in that end. V is TRBV7-6 and J is TRBJ2-2; 7 bases are shared with TRBD2. J lost 2 bases, V lost 3 bases, and 6 bases had no gene match. This CDR3 spans 16 amino acids. From germline, CDR1 is SGHVS and CDR2 FNYEAQ. The CDR3 sequence: CASSLGSGINTGELFF. The sequenced CDR3 bases are TGTGCCAGCAGCTTGGGGAGCGGGATCAACACCGGGGAG.

This clone was counted ten times or more. The read ends 3 residues before the CDR3 terminus; that terminus is restored from the germline J gene. V usage is TRBV7-2 and J usage is TRBJ1-1; 9 nucleotides agree with TRBD1. V was clipped by 5 bases and J by 5 bases; unmatched bases: 6. Germline CDR1 and CDR2: SGHTA and FQGNSA. The CDR3 is 14 residues long. CDR3 sequence: CASSGRTGVTEAFF. The covered CDR3 bases are TGTGCCAGCAGCGGCCGGACAGGGGTGACTGAA.

This clone appeared many times. The read is 3 residues too short to cover the CDR3 end, so that end is filled in from the germline J gene. The chain is built from TRBV29-1 and TRBJ2-1, with TRBD2 matching over 10 bases. After removal of 5 bases from V and 4 bases from J, the junction contained 5 bases not matched to a gene. CDR3 length equals 14 residues. Per the germline V gene, CDR1 is SQVTM and CDR2 is ANQGSEA. Partial CDR3 DNA: TGCAGCGTTTCAAGCGGGAGGGGATACAATGAG. This encodes CSVSSGRGYNE. The full CDR3 sequence reads CSVSSGRGYNEQFF.

The sample holds many counts of this clone. The read stops 3 residues short of the end of the CDR3; the missing end is completed from the germline J gene. J is TRBJ2-1 and V is TRBV6-2 or TRBV6-3; 13 bases align to TRBD2. The CDR3 length is 15 residues. Germline V CDR1 and CDR2: MNHEY, SVGEGT. Trimming cost V 6 bases and J 8 bases; bases outside gene matches: 7. The sequenced CDR3 bases are TGTGCCAGCAGCCCCGGACTAGCGGGAGCCCATGAG. Its translation: CASSPGLAGAHE. The CDR3 in its entirety is CASSPGLAGAHEQFF.

This clone was detected many times. CDR3 DNA (partial): TGTGCCAGTGGAGGCGGGTTACTAGCGGGGGCTAGCACAGATACG. It yields the protein CASGGGLLAGASTDT. The full CDR3 protein is CASGGGLLAGASTDTQYF. The chain has TRBV19 and TRBJ2-3, with TRBD2 matching over 11 bases. Sequencing ends 3 residues short of the CDR3 end; the germline J gene provides the rest. The CDR3 has 18 amino acids. Trimming took 8 bases from V and 0 from J; bases not matched to a gene: 13. Germline lookup yields CDR1 LNHDA and CDR2 SQIVND (reference sequence).

This clone was detected many times. The DNA ends 3 residues before the CDR3 does, and the rest of the CDR3 is filled in from the germline J gene. V gene TRBV7-9 combines with J gene TRBJ2-5; no definite D call. The CDR3 runs to 11 residues. The germline V gene encodes CDR1 SEHNR and CDR2 FQNEAQ (reference sequence). V lost 8 bases to trimming and J lost 2 bases, with 6 bases between them. CDR3 amino acids: CASGLQETQYF. CDR3 DNA, as far as it was read: TGTGCCAGCGGTCTACAAGAGACC.

This clone was seen ten or more times. The CDR3 end falls 3 residues outside the read, so it is completed with the germline J gene. The J gene is TRBJ2-7, the V gene TRBV9; possibly TRBD1 for D (5 bases). Germline V gene lookup returns CDR1 SGDLS and CDR2 YYNGEE. This CDR3 region has 15 residues. The V end was cut by 4 bases, the J end by 2 bases, with 16 bases between. The CDR3 spells CASSPRVTGTYEQYF. CDR3 DNA, as far as it was read: TGTGCCAGCAGCCCCCGGGTTACAGGAACCTACGAG.

This clone occurred many times. The CDR3 goes on 3 residues after the read ends, and that part is filled in from the germline J gene. The chain combines TRBV12-5 with TRBJ2-7; 8 bases are a match to TRBD1. Germline-derived CDR1 and CDR2 are LGHNT and FRNRAP. The CDR3 is made up of 16 amino acids. Trimming cost V 1 base and J 3 bases; bases outside gene matches: 8. The CDR3 loop reads CASGLGGTGLYYEQYF. The covered CDR3 bases are TGTGCTAGTGGTTTGGGAGGGACAGGATTATACTACGAG.

The sample holds many counts of this clone. Read sequence stops 3 residues before the CDR3 end, and the germline J gene provides the missing end. The chain is built from TRBV11-2 and TRBJ2-7; TRBD1 matches at 10 bases. The CDR3 length is 13 residues. The V and J ends lost 8 bases and 3 bases, in that order; junction bases with no gene match: 4. The germline V gene encodes CDR1 SGHAT and CDR2 FQNNGV. The part of the CDR3 DNA that was read is TGTGCCAGCGGCCGGGACAGGGGCTACGAG. Its translation is CASGRDRGYE. The whole CDR3 reads CASGRDRGYEQYF.

This clone occurred many times. The CDR3 extends 3 residues past the end of the read, so its final part is completed from the germline J gene. This rearrangement joins TRBV7-9 to TRBJ1-3; TRBD1 matches 7 bases. This CDR3 region has 14 residues. With 3 bases clipped from V and 1 base from J, the junction kept 0 bases outside the gene matches. CDR1 SEHNR and CDR2 FQNEAQ come from the germline V gene (reference sequence). Partial CDR3 DNA: TGTGCCAGCAGCTTGACAGGGTCTGGAAACACC. Amino acids: CASSLTGSGNT. The entire CDR3 protein reads CASSLTGSGNTIYF.

Many counts were recorded for this clone. The read finishes 3 residues shy of the CDR3 end, and the germline J gene is used to complete it. The chain carries TRBV7-3 and TRBJ2-2; 7 bases line up with TRBD2. The CDR3 covers 14 residues. The germline V gene has CDR1 SGHTA and CDR2 FQGTGA. V dropped 6 bases and J dropped 7; count of bases not matched to a gene: 8. The sequenced part of the CDR3 DNA is TGTGCCAGCAGACTCCAGCGGGGAAACGGGGAG. It encodes CASRLQRGNGE. The full CDR3 is CASRLQRGNGELFF.

This clone showed up many times. Read coverage stops 3 residues before the CDR3 terminus; the germline J gene supplies the remainder. The V gene is TRBV6-2 or TRBV6-3, the J gene TRBJ2-1; D not resolved. The germline V and J ends were trimmed by 2 bases and 4 bases, with 15 bases remaining between them. The length of the CDR3 is 16 residues. CDR1 and CDR2 from the germline V gene are MNHEY and SVGEGT. The CDR3 bases that were read are TGTGCCAGCAGTTACAGCGCAGCACACCTTTACAATGAG. Translating it yields CASSYSAAHLYNE. The full-length CDR3 reads as CASSYSAAHLYNEQFF.

This clone occurred many times. The read falls 3 residues short of the CDR3 end, and the missing part is taken from the germline J gene. The genes are TRBV19 and TRBJ2-7; the match to TRBD1 covers 8 bases. In germline, CDR1 is LNHDA, CDR2 SQIVND (reference sequence). Trimming took 10 bases from V and 6 from J; bases not matched to a gene: 8. CDR3 length: 12 amino acids. The CDR3 reads CATRTGTAEQYF. The sequenced part of the CDR3 DNA is TGTGCCACCCGGACAGGGACGGCCGAG.

This clone was observed many times. The sequence runs out 3 residues before the end of the CDR3; the remainder is reconstructed from the germline J gene. The chain couples TRBV6-2 or TRBV6-3 to TRBJ1-2, with D unresolved. Germline CDR1 and CDR2: MNHEY and SVGEGT. This CDR3 comprises 12 residues. The V gene lost 2 bases and the J gene lost 6 bases, with 7 bases spanning the gap. The part of the CDR3 DNA that was read is TGTGCCAGCAGTTACCCAAAGGATGGC. Residues: CASSYPKDG. The whole CDR3 sequence is CASSYPKDGYTF.